These 17 T cell receptor beta chains were sequenced from one sample in a study of tumor and adjacent non-tumor tissue in lung cancer (dated by TCRdb to 2017 to 2018). Libraries were prepared through multiplex PCR. The sequencer listed for this sample is Illumina HiSeq 2500. TCRbeta libraries were built by three rounds of nested PCR using primers (Table S4), following protocols modified from ARM-PCR. TCRdb cleaned the public reads at Q25 with fastp, built clones with MiXCR and kept in-frame beta chains. Identical CDR3 protein sequences are pooled into one entry, listed with their most common genes and DNA. The sample table holds about 98,000 distinct CDR3 sequences, of which 75% to 85% were seen once. The ten most abundant clones make up around 30% of the sample. RNA was isolated from bulk, unsorted tissue, and RNA quality was assessed with a NanoDrop ND-1000 and an Agilent 2100. Normal lung samples were distant non-tumor tissue taken more than 3 cm from the tumor edge.

Material for sequencing was distant non-tumor lung tissue. These TCRs come from a man between 60 and 70 years old with small cell lung cancer.

A note on this clonotype: A single base separates this from a much larger clone, so it may be a read error. The chain has TRBV20-1 and TRBJ1-6, with 10 nucleotides matching TRBD1. The trim removed 6 bases at V and 12 bases at J, leaving 14 bases unmatched. The V gene's germline CDR1 is DFQATT and CDR2 SNEGSKA (reference sequence). This CDR3 is built from 15 residues. CDR3 protein: CSAIYGTGDGLPLHF. The CDR3 nucleotides are TGCAGTGCCATCTACGGGACAGGGGACGGTTTACCCCTCCACTTT.

CDR3 residues: CTNSSGGGASEKLFF. The DNA of the CDR3 is TGTACCAACAGCTCGGGAGGGGGGGCGAGTGAAAAACTGTTTTTT. The rearrangement joins TRBV11-2 to TRBJ1-4; TRBD1 is a possible D gene (6 bases). The CDR3 runs 15 residues. CDR1 and CDR2 from the germline V gene are SGHAT and FQNNGV.

This chain uses TRBV6-1 with TRBJ2-3; D is perhaps TRBD2 (6 bases). This CDR3 comprises 18 residues. Per the germline V gene, CDR1 is MNHNS and CDR2 is SASEGT. Between the trimmed V and J ends, which lost 6 bases and 11 bases, there was a span of 33 bases. The CDR3 is CASSSLWAGLLGSEQQYF. The CDR3 bases are TGTGCCAGCAGCTCCTTATGGGCGGGGCTCTTGGGCTCGGAGCAGCAGTATTTT.

On this clonotype: The junction departs from germline at one end; a sequencing error may be responsible. The rearrangement joins TRBV11-2 to TRBJ2-3, with unresolved D. Germline V gene sequence: CDR1 SGHAT, CDR2 FQNNGV. The CDR3 is 14 residues long. This chain's CDR3 is CASSPYVSIDTQYF. In DNA form, the CDR3 reads TGTGCCAGCAGCCCTTATGTCAGCATAGATACGCAGTATTTT.

This clonotype was counted between two and nine times. Possible read error: a much larger clone is one base away. The chain carries TRBV5-5 and TRBJ2-3; 10 bases fit TRBD2. The CDR3 length is 15 residues. CDR1 SGHKS and CDR2 YYEKEE come from the germline V gene (reference sequence). This chain's CDR3 is CANSFSSGSPDTQYF. CDR3 nucleotides: TGTGCCAACAGCTTCTCTAGCGGGAGCCCAGATACGCAGTATTTT.

With respect to this clonotype: Germline is not matched at one junction end, which may reflect a read error. V is TRBV6-1 and J is TRBJ2-7; D may be TRBD1 or TRBD2 (5 bases each). This CDR3 has 13 residues. Germline loops: CDR1 MNHNS, CDR2 SASEGT. CDR3 region: CASSDRDPKEQYF. The DNA of the CDR3 is TGTGCGAGCAGTGACCGGGACCCAAAGGAGCAGTACTTC.

V and J are TRBV20-1 and TRBJ2-1; TRBD2 matches 8 bases. This CDR3 comprises 17 residues. The V segment lost 6 bases and the J segment 9 bases; nucleotides outside the gene matches: 22. The germline V gene encodes CDR1 DFQATT and CDR2 SNEGSKA (reference sequence). The CDR3 reads CSAHVGAAGIGGGEQFF. CDR3 nucleotide sequence: TGCAGTGCCCATGTAGGCGCTGCCGGTATCGGGGGGGGTGAGCAGTTCTTC.

This clonotype has just one count. Since a much larger clone is just one base distant, this may be a read error. The V and J genes are TRBV14 and TRBJ2-1; D unclear. The CDR3 consists of 12 residues. The V gene's germline CDR1 is SGHDN and CDR2 FVKESK. CDR3 sequence (DNA): TGTGCCAGCAGCCAAGAATTGGGTTATGAGCTCTTC. This sequence encodes CASSQELGYELF. Full variable domain (missing parts from reference TRBV14 and TRBJ2-1): EAGVTQFPSHSVIEKGQTVTLRCDPISGHDNLYWYRRVMGKEIKFLLHFVKESKQDESGMPNNRFLAERTGGTYSTLKVQPAELEDSGVYFCASSQELGYELFGPGTRLTVL.

Note on this clonotype: One junction end disagrees with the germline gene, perhaps due to a read error. J is TRBJ2-7 and V is TRBV4-1, with a tentative D call TRBD1 (6 bases). Germline values: CDR1 MGHRA, CDR2 YSYEKL. The CDR3 has 17 amino acids. The CDR3 here is CASSQAMRGTDSCEQYF. The DNA for the CDR3 is TGTGCCAGCAGCCAAGCCATGAGGGGGACGGACTCCTGCGAGCAGTACTTC.

About this clonotype itself: This may stem from a read error, because a much larger clone lies one nucleotide away. The chain carries TRBV28 and TRBJ2-3; 12 nucleotides agree with TRBD2. Germline V gene data show CDR1 as MDHEN and CDR2 as SYDVKM. Unmatched junction bases numbered 11, after V lost 5 bases and J lost 5 bases. This CDR3 has 17 amino acids. CDR3 region: CASSLTSGRTFKDTQYF. The CDR3 region has the DNA TGTGCCAGCAGTCTTACTAGCGGGAGGACATTTAAAGATACGCAGTATTTT.

Remarks on this clonotype: One end of the junction does not line up with germline, which may come from a read error. This chain joins TRBV10-1 and TRBJ2-3; a weak D match, TRBD2 (6 bases). CDR1 and CDR2 (germline): WNHNN, SYGVQD (reference sequence). This CDR3 is 15 amino acids long. The CDR3 loop reads CASSQAGLPTDAQYF. CDR3 DNA: TGCGCCAGCAGTCAGGCGGGACTTCCGACAGATGCGCAGTATTTT.

Comments on this clonotype: The junction does not match germline at one end; this may be a read error. This chain links TRBV6-5 with TRBJ2-1; 7 bases line up with TRBD2. The CDR3 has 15 amino acids. The germline V gene has CDR1 MNHEY and CDR2 SVGAGI. The chain's CDR3 is CASSYSGGVANEQFF. CDR3 nucleotide sequence: TGTGCTAGCAGTTACTCTGGGGGGGTGGCTAATGAGCAGTTCTTC.

The sample holds many counts of this clonotype. The J gene is TRBJ1-3, the V gene TRBV4-2; D remains unclear. The CDR3 runs 16 residues. Trimming cost V 0 bases and J 1 base, with 10 bases left between them. Germline CDR1 is LGHNA and CDR2 is YNFKEQ. CDR3 coding DNA: TGTGCCAGCAGCCAAGAGTTCGGCGGTTCTGGAAACACCATATATTTT. Translating it yields CASSQEFGGSGNTIYF.

V and J are TRBV10-2 and TRBJ2-2; no reliable D call. There are 14 residues in the CDR3. CDR1 is WSHSY, CDR2 SAAADI, per germline. The V gene lost 10 bases and the J gene lost 4 bases, with 16 bases spanning the gap. In DNA form, the CDR3 reads TGCGCCAACAATGCTAGTATATCCACCGGGGAGCTGTTTTTT. Amino acid sequence: CANNASISTGELFF.

About this clonotype itself: Lacking the conserved final phenylalanine or tryptophan, this CDR3 likely reflects a read error. The chain couples TRBV29-1 to TRBJ2-2; the D gene could be TRBD1 or TRBD2 (5 bases each). This CDR3 is 10 amino acids long. In germline, CDR1 is SQVTM, CDR2 ANQGSEA. DNA for the CDR3: TGCGGGGCGAACACCGGGGAACTGTTTTCT. Its protein product is CGANTGELFS.

On this clonotype itself: The conserved phenylalanine or tryptophan normally closing the CDR3 is absent here, so this likely arose from a read error. V is TRBV12-3 or TRBV12-4 and J is TRBJ2-5; D tentatively reads TRBD1 or TRBD2 (5 bases each). This CDR3 has 14 residues. Trimming took off 6 bases at V and 4 bases at J, with 15 bases between the two ends. In DNA form, the CDR3 reads TGTGCCAGCAGAGATCGGGGACGAGGAGAGACCCAGTACATC. Protein sequence: CASRDRGRGETQYI.

This clonotype was seen only once. V and J are TRBV6-5 and TRBJ2-7; D unclear. The CDR3 runs to 14 residues. CDR1 is MNHEY and CDR2 is SVGAGI in the germline V gene. The DNA of the CDR3 is TGTGCTAGGAGTTCCCCCCGGGTAGGCTACGAGCAGTACTTC. Residues: CARSSPRVGYEQYF.